A selection of T cell receptor beta chains follows, all from one sample in a study of blood T cells in healthy people across ages. TCRdb reprocessed the 5' RACE reads with MiXCR, giving one entry per CDR3 protein. The table lists around 690,000 distinct CDR3 sequences, 58% of them singletons, with over 35% in the top ten. Sequencing was done on a sample of blood. Every receptor here comes from a man between 60 and 75 years old in good health. CDR3s include the opening cysteine and the closing phenylalanine or tryptophan. Each record gives: CDR3 DNA, CDR3 protein, clone size, D gene, J gene, V gene, CDR3 length. A D gene is named only where the DNA matches it firmly. Some rows have no size entry. The others give once, few or many, or a class for an expanded clone.

CDR3nt: TGCGCCAGCAGCCAGACAGGAGGCTCCTACAATGAGCAGTTCTTC
CDR3aa: CASSQTGGSYNEQFF
abundance: NA
d_gene: NA
j_gene: TRBJ2-1
v_gene: TRBV4-1
len: 15

CDR3nt: TGCGCCAGCAGCCGACAGGGGTACAGCACAGATACGCAGTATTTT
CDR3aa: CASSRQGYSTDTQYF
abundance: NA
d_gene: TRBD1
j_gene: TRBJ2-3
v_gene: TRBV5-1
len: 15

CDR3nt: TGTGCCAGCAGCTTTCAAGCGGGGGGGGGAGAGACCCAGTACTTC
CDR3aa: CASSFQAGGGETQYF
abundance: NA
d_gene: TRBD2
j_gene: TRBJ2-5
v_gene: TRBV7-2
len: 15

CDR3nt: TGTGCCAGCAGACAACGGGGCGTTAATGAAAAACTGTTTTTT
CDR3aa: CASRQRGVNEKLFF
abundance: NA
d_gene: NA
j_gene: TRBJ1-4
v_gene: TRBV2
len: 14

CDR3nt: TGCGCCAGCAGCCCGGGACTTATTAACTACGAGCAGTACTTC
CDR3aa: CASSPGLINYEQYF
abundance: NA
d_gene: NA
j_gene: TRBJ2-7
v_gene: TRBV5-1
len: 14

CDR3nt: TGTGCCAGCAGCTCATGGCCCCCCACGGAGACCCAGTACTTC
CDR3aa: CASSSWPPTETQYF
abundance: NA
d_gene: NA
j_gene: TRBJ2-5
v_gene: TRBV7-2
len: 14

CDR3nt: TGTGCCAGCAATAGGGGGGCGTCGCGAGAGACCCAGTACTTC
CDR3aa: CASNRGASRETQYF
abundance: NA
d_gene: NA
j_gene: TRBJ2-5
v_gene: TRBV6-5
len: 14

CDR3nt: TGTGCCAGCAGCTTAGGGACAGCCCCCTACGAGCAGTACTTC
CDR3aa: CASSLGTAPYEQYF
abundance: NA
d_gene: NA
j_gene: TRBJ2-7
v_gene: TRBV7-9
len: 14

CDR3nt: TGTGCCAGCAGTGCGGATCATTCACGGGACAGACTGTTTTTT
CDR3aa: CASSADHSRDRLFF
abundance: few
d_gene: TRBD1
j_gene: TRBJ1-4
v_gene: TRBV2
len: 14

CDR3nt: TGTGCCAGCACTGAACGCAGGGGTTCCTATGGCTACACCTTC
CDR3aa: CASTERRGSYGYTF
abundance: few
d_gene: NA
j_gene: TRBJ1-2
v_gene: TRBV2
len: 14

CDR3nt: TGTGCCAGCAGCCAAGATCGGGGGGCCCTTTCACCCCTCCACTTT
CDR3aa: CASSQDRGALSPLHF
abundance: few
d_gene: NA
j_gene: TRBJ1-6
v_gene: TRBV4-2
len: 15

CDR3nt: TGTGCCATCAGTGAGACTGGTATCGGCGAGCAGTACTTC
CDR3aa: CAISETGIGEQYF
abundance: once
d_gene: NA
j_gene: TRBJ2-7
v_gene: TRBV10-3
len: 13

CDR3nt: TGCAGTGCTCGCCAAGGGGGGCTCAACACCGGGGAGCTGTTTTTT
CDR3aa: CSARQGGLNTGELFF
abundance: NA
d_gene: NA
j_gene: TRBJ2-2
v_gene: TRBV20-1
len: 15

CDR3nt: TGCAGTACCGGAGGAGCGGGGGGGTTTAATGAGCAGTACTTC
CDR3aa: CSTGGAGGFNEQYF
abundance: NA
d_gene: TRBD2
j_gene: TRBJ2-7
v_gene: TRBV20-1
len: 14

CDR3nt: TGTGCCAGCAGTTCTCAGGGGTTTGATCAAAAACTGTTTTTT
CDR3aa: CASSSQGFDQKLFF
abundance: NA
d_gene: NA
j_gene: TRBJ1-4
v_gene: TRBV28
len: 14

CDR3nt: TGTGCCAGCAGCCCACAACTAGCGGGGGACACGGGTTATTCACCCCTCCACTTT
CDR3aa: CASSPQLAGDTGYSPLHF
abundance: NA
d_gene: NA
j_gene: TRBJ1-6
v_gene: TRBV4-2
len: 18

CDR3nt: TGCAGTGCTAGCGGGGGGCCCAACCAAGAGACCCAGTACTTC
CDR3aa: CSASGGPNQETQYF
abundance: many
d_gene: NA
j_gene: TRBJ2-5
v_gene: TRBV20-1
len: 14

CDR3nt: TGTGCCAGCAGTCCAGCGACAGGGGGGAGCTACGAGCAGTACTTC
CDR3aa: CASSPATGGSYEQYF
abundance: NA
d_gene: TRBD1
j_gene: TRBJ2-7
v_gene: TRBV27
len: 15

CDR3nt: TGCGCCAGCAGCTCCTTTGGGACAGGGAACTACGAGCAGTACTTC
CDR3aa: CASSSFGTGNYEQYF
abundance: once
d_gene: TRBD1
j_gene: TRBJ2-7
v_gene: TRBV5-1
len: 15

CDR3nt: TGTGCCAGCAGCGACCGGGGCGCAAAACAGAAACCCTACCAAGAGACCCAGTACTTC
CDR3aa: CASSDRGAKQKPYQETQYF
abundance: NA
d_gene: NA
j_gene: TRBJ2-5
v_gene: TRBV21-1
len: 19

CDR3nt: TGTGCCAGCAGTGAGTATTCAGTTGAGCAGTTCTTC
CDR3aa: CASSEYSVEQFF
abundance: NA
d_gene: NA
j_gene: TRBJ2-1
v_gene: TRBV2
len: 12

CDR3nt: TGCAGTGCTACAACAGGGGGCGGGGATAATGAAAAACTGTTTTTT
CDR3aa: CSATTGGGDNEKLFF
abundance: NA
d_gene: TRBD1
j_gene: TRBJ1-4
v_gene: TRBV20-1
len: 15

CDR3nt: TGTGCCAGCAGTTACTCGGGACTACAAGAGACCCAGTACTTC
CDR3aa: CASSYSGLQETQYF
abundance: NA
d_gene: TRBD2
j_gene: TRBJ2-5
v_gene: TRBV6-5
len: 14

CDR3nt: TGTGCCACCAGTGGGGCCAGCCCGAATCAAGAGACCCAGTACTTC
CDR3aa: CATSGASPNQETQYF
abundance: NA
d_gene: NA
j_gene: TRBJ2-5
v_gene: TRBV24-1
len: 15

CDR3nt: TGTGCCAGCAGTTACACCACAGGGGGACGGGGCTACACCTTC
CDR3aa: CASSYTTGGRGYTF
abundance: NA
d_gene: TRBD1
j_gene: TRBJ1-2
v_gene: TRBV6-5
len: 14

CDR3nt: TGTGCCAGCAGTTTCCAGGGGTTGGGCGAAAAACTGTTTTTT
CDR3aa: CASSFQGLGEKLFF
abundance: few
d_gene: NA
j_gene: TRBJ1-4
v_gene: TRBV27
len: 14

CDR3nt: TGTGCCAGCAGTTCCCCCGGGACAGCCTACAATGAGCAGTTCTTC
CDR3aa: CASSSPGTAYNEQFF
abundance: NA
d_gene: TRBD1
j_gene: TRBJ2-1
v_gene: TRBV6-5
len: 15

CDR3nt: TGCGCCAGCAGCTTGGAGGCTGGGGAGCTGTTTTTT
CDR3aa: CASSLEAGELFF
abundance: NA
d_gene: NA
j_gene: TRBJ2-2
v_gene: TRBV5-1
len: 12

CDR3nt: TGTGCCAGCAGCTTTGCGTACCGACAAGAGACCCAGTACTTC
CDR3aa: CASSFAYRQETQYF
abundance: few
d_gene: NA
j_gene: TRBJ2-5
v_gene: TRBV7-9
len: 14

CDR3nt: TGTGCCAGCTCGAGGACAGGGGAAGGGGAGACCCAGTACTTC
CDR3aa: CASSRTGEGETQYF
abundance: NA
d_gene: TRBD1
j_gene: TRBJ2-5
v_gene: TRBV12-3/TRBV12-4
len: 14

CDR3nt: TGCAGTGCTAGGGAGGGACGGAATGAGCAGTTCTTC
CDR3aa: CSAREGRNEQFF
abundance: NA
d_gene: NA
j_gene: TRBJ2-1
v_gene: TRBV20-1
len: 12

CDR3nt: TGTGCCATCAGTCAACAGGCTAGCACAGATACGCAGTATTTT
CDR3aa: CAISQQASTDTQYF
abundance: few
d_gene: NA
j_gene: TRBJ2-3
v_gene: TRBV10-3
len: 14

CDR3nt: TGTGCCAGCAGCTCCGAGCCTAGAGATACGCAGTATTTT
CDR3aa: CASSSEPRDTQYF
abundance: few
d_gene: NA
j_gene: TRBJ2-3
v_gene: TRBV7-9
len: 13

CDR3nt: TGTGCCGGTCGGACATCGAGGATTGAGGAAAAACTGTTTTTT
CDR3aa: CAGRTSRIEEKLFF
abundance: NA
d_gene: NA
j_gene: TRBJ1-4
v_gene: TRBV2
len: 14